Below, 30 T cell receptor beta chains from the same sample are listed, as sequenced in a study of early T cells in non-severe SARS-CoV-2 infection. From the 5' RACE reads, TCRdb called clonotypes with MiXCR, one entry per CDR3 protein. The table lists 30,000 to 35,000 distinct CDR3 sequences, roughly 4% of them singletons. Material: whole blood. The source of these receptors is an adult who was a healthcare worker with PCR-confirmed SARS-CoV-2 infection or an uninfected control (not recorded which).

This clonotype appeared many times. The chain's CDR3 is CAISDRDDDYEQYF. DNA of the CDR3: TGTGCCATCAGTGACCGAGACGATGACTACGAGCAGTACTTC. This chain connects TRBV10-3 to TRBJ2-7, with D unclear. The CDR3 contains 14 residues. The V gene's germline CDR1 is ENHRY and CDR2 SYGVKD. With 3 bases removed from V and 3 bases from J, the gap between germline ends came to 12 bases.

Ten or more counts support this clonotype. The chain is built from TRBV7-6 and TRBJ2-7, with 12 bases matching TRBD2. V was pared by 0 bases and J by 4 bases, with 13 bases of the junction left unmatched. Germline-derived CDR1 and CDR2 are SGHVS and FNYEAQ. The CDR3 covers 19 residues. CDR3 loop: CASSLALRLAGDRGYEQYF. CDR3 nucleotide sequence: TGTGCCAGCAGCTTAGCGCTACGACTAGCGGGAGATCGGGGGTACGAGCAGTACTTC.

In its sample, this clonotype was seen many times. The chain recombines TRBV27 with TRBJ2-7; no firm D call. With 2 bases removed from V and 1 base from J, the gap between germline ends came to 12 bases. This CDR3 is 15 amino acids long. Germline V gene data show CDR1 as MNHEY and CDR2 as SMNVEV (reference sequence). The CDR3 nucleotides are TGTGCCAGCAGTTTAACGGGCAGCCTTTCCTACGAGCAGTACTTC. This encodes CASSLTGSLSYEQYF.

This clonotype was counted ten times or more. CDR3 DNA sequence: TGTGCCAGCAGGTTGACAGGGGAGCATCAGCCCCAGCATTTT. The encoded protein is CASRLTGEHQPQHF. V usage is TRBV12-3 or TRBV12-4 and J usage is TRBJ1-5; TRBD1 agrees at 8 bases. Trimming cost V 6 bases and J 5 bases; bases outside gene matches: 6. The CDR3 is made up of 14 amino acids.

This clonotype was seen many times. This sequence joins TRBV14 and TRBJ2-7, with TRBD1 matching 7 bases. This CDR3 region has 13 residues. Germline V lookup: CDR1 SGHDN, CDR2 FVKESK. The trim removed 1 base at V and 6 bases at J, leaving 3 bases unmatched. CDR3 amino acids: CASSQAWDSEQYF. CDR3 DNA: TGTGCCAGCAGCCAAGCTTGGGACAGCGAGCAGTACTTC. The complete variable domain, with remaining parts taken from reference TRBV14 and TRBJ2-7, reads EAGVTQFPSHSVIEKGQTVTLRCDPISGHDNLYWYRRVMGKEIKFLLHFVKESKQDESGMPNNRFLAERTGGTYSTLKVQPAELEDSGVYFCASSQAWDSEQYFGPGTRLTVT.

This clonotype was detected ten times or more. This chain links TRBV19 with TRBJ2-1; 7 bases map to TRBD2. Unmatched junction bases numbered 9, after V lost 7 bases and J lost 6 bases. Germline V gives CDR1 LNHDA, CDR2 SQIVND (reference sequence). The CDR3 has 14 amino acids. The CDR3 loop is CASIGAGSLNEQFF. As DNA, the CDR3 is TGTGCCAGTATTGGAGCGGGAAGCCTCAATGAGCAGTTCTTC.

The sample holds many counts of this clonotype. This chain links TRBV7-6 with TRBJ2-5; 14 bases are a match to TRBD2. Germline values: CDR1 SGHVS, CDR2 FNYEAQ. The CDR3 sequence is 16 residues long. V lost 4 bases to trimming and J lost 3 bases; unmatched junction nucleotides: 4. The CDR3 loop is CASSYLGLAGEETQYF. For the CDR3, the DNA is TGTGCCAGCAGCTATTTGGGACTAGCGGGAGAAGAGACCCAGTACTTC.

This clonotype has ten or more counts. The chain has TRBV6-1 and TRBJ1-1; D may be TRBD1 (6 bases). The CDR3 covers 14 residues. V was cut by 4 bases and J by 2 bases, with 11 bases left in between. Germline CDR1 is MNHNS and CDR2 is SASEGT. The CDR3 reads CASSARQANTEAFF. In DNA, the CDR3 is TGTGCCAGCAGTGCGAGACAGGCAAACACTGAAGCTTTCTTT.

This clonotype was observed at least ten times. The chain uses TRBV14 and TRBJ2-2, with D unresolved. Trimming removed 4 bases from V and 5 bases from J, with 11 bases in between. Germline V lookup: CDR1 SGHDN, CDR2 FVKESK. The CDR3 is 14 amino acids. The CDR3 coding sequence is TGTGCCAGCAGCCTGACTCTGGAAACCGGGGAGCTGTTTTTT. This translates into CASSLTLETGELFF.

This clonotype was observed at least ten times. The chain uses TRBV7-6 and TRBJ2-2; 9 positions agree with TRBD1. The J segment lost 0 bases and the V segment lost 5 bases, leaving 1 base of the junction unmatched. This CDR3 has 15 residues. Germline CDR1 SGHVS, CDR2 FNYEAQ. The CDR3 bases are TGTGCCAGCAGCCGACAGGGGGCGAACACCGGGGAGCTGTTTTTT. Amino acids: CASSRQGANTGELFF.

A remark on this clonotype: A much larger clone is a single base away; this may be a read error. The V call is TRBV4-1, the J call TRBJ2-7; D is uncertain. Germline CDR1 reads MGHRA; CDR2 reads YSYEKL. Between the trimmed V and J ends, which lost 2 bases and 7 bases, there was a span of 12 bases. The length of the CDR3 is 13 residues. CDR3 residues: CASSQWRLGEQYF. Written as DNA, the CDR3 is TGCGCCAGCAGCCAATGGCGTCTCGGAGAGCAGTACTTC.

This clonotype was observed at least ten times. The V and J genes are TRBV7-2 and TRBJ1-6, with D possibly being TRBD1 (5 bases). The CDR3 totals 16 residues. Germline lookup yields CDR1 SGHTA and CDR2 FQGNSA. Trimming stripped 1 base from V and 1 base from J, with 8 bases between. The DNA of the CDR3 is TGTGCCAGCAGCTTAGGGGGGGTTTCCTATAATTCACCCCTCCACTTT. Amino acids: CASSLGGVSYNSPLHF.

Turning to this clonotype: This may be a read error: a much more frequent sequence differs by one nucleotide. The rearrangement joins TRBV20-1 to TRBJ2-5, with 7 bases aligning to TRBD2. Germline CDR1 DFQATT, CDR2 SNEGSKA (reference sequence). CDR3 length: 15 residues. The CDR3 is CSTSDLGLGKETQYF. The CDR3 DNA is TGCAGTACTAGCGATTTAGGACTAGGCAAAGAGACCCAGTACTTC.

Note on this clonotype: A single base separates this from a much larger clone, so it may be a read error. The rearrangement uses TRBV11-3 and TRBJ1-1; D gene unclear. Germline CDR1 SGHNT, CDR2 YENEEA. This CDR3 is 13 amino acids long. The chain's CDR3 is CANSFGPRTEAFF. As DNA, the CDR3 is TGTGCCAACAGCTTTGGGCCTCGTACTGAAGCTTTCTTT.

This clonotype appeared many times. The chain couples TRBV6-5 to TRBJ2-5; TRBD1 matches at 7 bases. The length of the CDR3 is 14 residues. The V gene end was trimmed by 5 bases and the J gene end by 5 bases; junction bases not matched to a gene: 8. Germline V lookup: CDR1 MNHEY, CDR2 SVGAGI. In DNA, the CDR3 is TGTGCCAGCAGTCTTAGGGACAGATGGGAGACCCAGTACTTC. Translating gives CASSLRDRWETQYF.

This clonotype was detected many times. This sequence joins TRBV5-1 and TRBJ1-3; D is ambiguous. This CDR3 spans 15 amino acids. Germline V gives CDR1 SGHRS, CDR2 YFSETQ. V was cut by 4 bases and J by 1 base, with 12 bases left in between. DNA of the CDR3: TGCGCCAGCAGCCCGTACCCAGAGTCTGGAAACACCATATATTTT. Translating it yields CASSPYPESGNTIYF. Supplemented by reference TRBV5-1 and TRBJ1-3, the full variable domain reads KAGVTQTPRYLIKTRGQQVTLSCSPISGHRSVSWYQQTPGQGLQFLFEYFSETQRNKGNFPGRFSGRQFSNSRSEMNVSTLELGDSALYLCASSPYPESGNTIYFGEGSWLTVV.

In its sample, this clonotype was seen a few times. V gene TRBV12-3 or TRBV12-4 combines with J gene TRBJ2-3, with 7 bases lining up with TRBD1. V dropped 5 bases and J dropped 2; count of bases not matched to a gene: 10. This CDR3 comprises 16 residues. CDR3 coding DNA: TGTGCCAGCAGTGGGTGGACAGGAGCTTACACAGATACGCAGTATTTT. It translates to CASSGWTGAYTDTQYF.

In its sample, this clonotype was seen many times. V and J are TRBV7-9 and TRBJ1-6, with unresolved D. Germline values: CDR1 SEHNR, CDR2 FQNEAQ (reference sequence). The CDR3 covers 13 residues. The germline V and J ends were trimmed by 2 bases and 10 bases, with 9 bases remaining between them. The CDR3 DNA sequence: TGTGCCAGCAGCTTACGGTTAAGCTCACCCCTCCACTTT. As protein: CASSLRLSSPLHF.

This clonotype is medium-sized within its sample. This sequence joins TRBV7-8 and TRBJ1-1; unclear D gene. The CDR3 loop spans 13 amino acids. Between the trimmed V and J ends, which lost 1 base and 2 bases, there was a span of 5 bases. Germline V CDR1 and CDR2: SGHVS, FQNEAQ. CDR3 sequence: CASSLEGNTEAFF. In DNA, the CDR3 is TGTGCCAGCAGCTTAGAGGGTAACACTGAAGCTTTCTTT.

This clonotype was observed many times. The chain carries TRBV27 and TRBJ1-4, with D unresolved. In germline, CDR1 is MNHEY, CDR2 SMNVEV (reference sequence). V shed 3 bases and J shed 3 bases, with 5 bases lying between them. The CDR3 consists of 13 residues. CDR3 protein: CASSFKSNEKLFF. As DNA, the CDR3 is TGTGCCAGCAGTTTCAAGTCTAATGAAAAACTGTTTTTT.

At least ten counts were recorded for this clonotype. The chain recombines TRBV25-1 with TRBJ2-5; TRBD1 matches 7 bases. In germline, CDR1 is MGHDK, CDR2 SYGVNS. Unmatched junction bases numbered 3, after V lost 3 bases and J lost 2 bases. The CDR3 length is 14 residues. CDR3 region: CASSDHRGQETQYF. For the CDR3, the DNA is TGTGCCAGCAGTGACCACAGGGGTCAAGAGACCCAGTACTTC.

This clonotype was picked up one time. The gene calls are TRBV2 and TRBJ1-1, with unresolved D. Germline values: CDR1 SNHLY, CDR2 FYNNEI. The CDR3 is 13 amino acids. Between the trimmed V and J ends, which lost 4 bases and 6 bases, there was a span of 12 bases. The CDR3 region has the DNA TGTGCCAGCAGTGGAGAACATGGAGCTGAAGCTTTCTTT. Encoded protein: CASSGEHGAEAFF. The whole variable domain, filled in from reference TRBV2 and TRBJ1-1, reads EPEVTQTPSHQVTQMGQEVILRCVPISNHLYFYWYRQILGQKVEFLVSFYNNEISEKSEIFDDQFSVERPDGSNFTLKIRSTKLEDSAMYFCASSGEHGAEAFFGQGTRLTVV.

This clonotype was recorded many times. A junction end diverges from the germline sequence, so it may reflect a read error. The J gene is TRBJ2-5, the V gene TRBV2; possibly TRBD2 for D (6 bases). Germline V CDR1 and CDR2: SNHLY, FYNNEI. The CDR3 is made up of 14 amino acids. The CDR3 here is CASNELADQETQYF. The CDR3 nucleotides are TGTGCCAGCAATGAACTAGCTGACCAAGAGACCCAGTACTTC.

The chain recombines TRBV7-3 with TRBJ2-4; 7 positions agree with TRBD2. CDR1 and CDR2 (germline): SGHTA, FQGTGA. This CDR3 spans 14 amino acids. The V segment lost 5 bases and the J segment 4 bases; nucleotides outside the gene matches: 5. CDR3 region: CASSPGLDKNIQYF. In DNA, the CDR3 is TGTGCCAGCAGCCCCGGACTAGATAAAAACATTCAGTACTTC. The full variable domain, rest sourced from reference TRBV7-3 and TRBJ2-4, is GAGVSQTPSNKVTEKGKYVELRCDPISGHTALYWYRQSLGQGPEFLIYFQGTGAADDSGLPNDRFFAVRPEGSVSTLKIQRTERGDSAVYLCASSPGLDKNIQYFGAGTRLSVL.

The sample holds many counts of this clonotype. The chain recombines TRBV29-1 with TRBJ2-7, with 7 bases aligning to TRBD2. CDR1 and CDR2 (germline): SQVTM, ANQGSEA. The CDR3 has 12 residues. Trimming at V came to 1 base and at J to 3 bases, leaving 0 bases not matched to a gene. CDR3 protein: CSVEGGGYEQYF. CDR3 sequence (DNA): TGCAGCGTTGAAGGCGGGGGCTACGAGCAGTACTTC.

Ten or more counts support this clonotype. This chain links TRBV7-8 with TRBJ2-7, with 8 bases lining up with TRBD1. CDR1 is SGHVS and CDR2 is FQNEAQ in the germline V gene. V lost 3 bases to trimming and J lost 5 bases; unmatched junction nucleotides: 6. The CDR3 covers 14 residues. The CDR3 here is CASSFWTGSHEQYF. For the CDR3, the DNA is TGTGCCAGCAGCTTTTGGACAGGGTCGCACGAGCAGTACTTC.

This clonotype was recorded at least ten times. The chain links TRBV27 to TRBJ2-5; TRBD2 might be the D (6 bases). Per the germline V gene, CDR1 is MNHEY and CDR2 is SMNVEV (reference sequence). Trimming pared 6 bases from V and 0 bases from J, leaving 14 bases between. There are 15 residues in the CDR3. The chain's CDR3 is CASSAGRRYQETQYF. The CDR3 DNA reads TGTGCCAGCAGCGCGGGACGCAGGTACCAAGAGACCCAGTACTTC.

This clonotype has ten or more counts. The chain joins TRBV7-2 to TRBJ2-7; TRBD2 might be the D (7 bases). V lost 5 bases to trimming and J lost 6 bases, with 29 bases between them. Germline loops: CDR1 SGHTA, CDR2 FQGNSA. The CDR3 covers 18 residues. CDR3 nucleotides: TGTGCCAGCAGCCGGGGGGCCCAGGCGGGCTTTACGGACGGCGAGCAGTACTTC. Translated, it gives CASSRGAQAGFTDGEQYF.

This clonotype occurred many times. The chain uses TRBV29-1 and TRBJ1-1, with D possibly matching TRBD1 (5 bases). CDR3 length equals 11 residues. Germline CDR1 is SQVTM and CDR2 is ANQGSEA. V dropped 3 bases and J dropped 9 bases, with 11 bases sitting between them. The CDR3 nucleotides read TGCAGCGTTGAGAGGGCAGGGAAAGCTTTCTTT. The encoded protein is CSVERAGKAFF.

This clonotype was seen many times. This chain uses TRBV2 with TRBJ1-1; D perhaps matches TRBD1 (6 bases). The CDR3 sequence is 14 residues long. Germline V gene data show CDR1 as SNHLY and CDR2 as FYNNEI. The V and J ends lost 8 bases and 3 bases respectively, with 16 bases between them. CDR3 in DNA: TGTGCCAGCGTCGTATTAACAGGGTACACTGAAGCTTTCTTT. This gives the protein CASVVLTGYTEAFF.